The present T cell receptor (beta chain) was sequenced within a study of T cell repertoires in cytomegalovirus infection. Study at large: Public TCR beta signatures were indicative of both CMV infection and a matching HLA type. Notes on the study in general: HLA-C-restricted CMV clonotypes gave the most frequent clonotype in two of eight donors. Cumulated frequencies of public TCR beta families served to identify carriers of CMV plus the relevant HLA.

From the reads, TCRdb called clonotypes with MiXCR, one entry per CDR3 protein. The table includes over 300,000 distinct CDR3 sequences, roughly 15% detected once. This clonotype has a count of ten or more. What it binds is unknown. This CDR3 has 14 residues. V was shortened by 1 base and J by 5 bases, with 11 bases between the two germline ends. The receptor was derived from a human donor in good health (CMV status not recorded). Some clones in this sample may be carry-over from other donors' samples. Sequencing was performed on PBMCs. V usage is TRBV12-3 or TRBV12-4 and J usage is TRBJ1-1; D unresolved. As DNA, the CDR3 is TGTGCCAGCAGTTTAGAGGGTTTTTGGACTGAAGCTTTCTTT. It translates to CASSLEGFWTEAFF.